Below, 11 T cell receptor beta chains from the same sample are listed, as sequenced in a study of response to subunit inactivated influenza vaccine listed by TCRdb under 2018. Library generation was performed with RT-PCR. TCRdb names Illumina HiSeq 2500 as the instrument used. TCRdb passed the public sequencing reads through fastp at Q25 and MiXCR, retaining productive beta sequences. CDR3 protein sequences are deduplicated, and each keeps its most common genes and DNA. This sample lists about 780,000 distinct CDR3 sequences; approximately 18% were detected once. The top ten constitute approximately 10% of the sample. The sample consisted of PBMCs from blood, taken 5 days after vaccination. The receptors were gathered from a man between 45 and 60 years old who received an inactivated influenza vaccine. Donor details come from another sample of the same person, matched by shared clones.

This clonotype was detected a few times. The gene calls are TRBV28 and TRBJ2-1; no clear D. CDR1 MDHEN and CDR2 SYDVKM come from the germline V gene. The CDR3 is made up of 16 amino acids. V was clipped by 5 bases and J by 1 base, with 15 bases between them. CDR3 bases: TGTGCCAGCAGTCCATCCGCCGGAGATTCCTACAATGAGCAGTTCTTC. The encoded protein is CASSPSAGDSYNEQFF. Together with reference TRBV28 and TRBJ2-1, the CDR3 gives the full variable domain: DVKVTQSSRYLVKRTGEKVFLECVQDMDHENMFWYRQDPGLGLRLIYFSYDVKMKEKGDIPEGYSVSREKKERFSLILESASTNQTSMYLCASSPSAGDSYNEQFFGPGTRLTVL.

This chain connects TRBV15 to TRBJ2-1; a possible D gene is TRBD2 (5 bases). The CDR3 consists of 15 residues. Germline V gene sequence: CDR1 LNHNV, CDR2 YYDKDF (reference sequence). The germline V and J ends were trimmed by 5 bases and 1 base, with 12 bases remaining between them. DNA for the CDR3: TGTGCCACCAGCGGACTCGGGATTTCCTACAATGAGCAGTTCTTC. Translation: CATSGLGISYNEQFF.

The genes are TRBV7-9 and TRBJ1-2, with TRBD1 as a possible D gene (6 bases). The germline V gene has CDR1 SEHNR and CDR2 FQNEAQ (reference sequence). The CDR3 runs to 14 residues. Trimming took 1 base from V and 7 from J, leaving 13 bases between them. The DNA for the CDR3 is TGTGCCAGCAGCTTAGACAGGGAGGGTGGTGGCTACACCTTC. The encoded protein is CASSLDREGGGYTF.

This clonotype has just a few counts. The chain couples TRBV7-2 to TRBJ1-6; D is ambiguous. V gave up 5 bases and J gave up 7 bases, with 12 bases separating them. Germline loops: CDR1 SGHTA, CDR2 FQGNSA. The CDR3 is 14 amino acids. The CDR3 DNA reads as TGTGCCAGCAGCCGGTGGGAGGGAAATTCACCCCTCCACTTT. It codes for CASSRWEGNSPLHF.

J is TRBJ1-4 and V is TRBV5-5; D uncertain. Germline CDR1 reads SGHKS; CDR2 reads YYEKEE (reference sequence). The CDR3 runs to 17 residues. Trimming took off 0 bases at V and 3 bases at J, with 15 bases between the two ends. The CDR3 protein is CASSLVQSPKANEKLFF. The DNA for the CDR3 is TGTGCCAGCAGCTTGGTTCAGTCCCCAAAGGCTAATGAAAAACTGTTTTTT.

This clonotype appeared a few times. CDR3 amino acids: CASSFSGYGANVLTF. The CDR3 DNA is TGTGCCAGCAGCTTTTCAGGGTATGGGGCCAACGTCCTGACTTTC. The J gene is TRBJ2-6, the V gene TRBV7-8; D is possibly TRBD1 (5 bases). The germline V and J ends were trimmed by 3 bases and 3 bases, with 9 bases remaining between them. The CDR3 consists of 15 residues. The germline gives CDR1 SGHVS, CDR2 FQNEAQ.

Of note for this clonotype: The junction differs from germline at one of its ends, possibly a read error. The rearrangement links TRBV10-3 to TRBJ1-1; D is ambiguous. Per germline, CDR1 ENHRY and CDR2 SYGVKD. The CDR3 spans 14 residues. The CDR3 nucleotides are TGTGTCATCAACAGCCGGGGTCCGGACACTGAAGCTTTCTTT. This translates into CVINSRGPDTEAFF.

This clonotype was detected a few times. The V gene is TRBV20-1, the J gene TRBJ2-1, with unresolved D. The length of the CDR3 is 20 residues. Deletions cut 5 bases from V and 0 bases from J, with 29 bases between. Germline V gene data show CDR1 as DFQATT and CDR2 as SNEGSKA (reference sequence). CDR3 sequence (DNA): TGCAGTGCTGACGGCTTGCAACGGGCGCGGCCGTTCAGCTCCTACAATGAGCAGTTCTTC. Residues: CSADGLQRARPFSSYNEQFF.

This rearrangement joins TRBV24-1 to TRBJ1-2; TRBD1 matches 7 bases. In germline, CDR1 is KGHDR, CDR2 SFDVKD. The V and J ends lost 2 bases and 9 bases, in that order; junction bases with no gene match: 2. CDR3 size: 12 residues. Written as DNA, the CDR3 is TGTGCCACCAGTGATTGGACAGGAAGCTACACCTTC. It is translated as CATSDWTGSYTF.

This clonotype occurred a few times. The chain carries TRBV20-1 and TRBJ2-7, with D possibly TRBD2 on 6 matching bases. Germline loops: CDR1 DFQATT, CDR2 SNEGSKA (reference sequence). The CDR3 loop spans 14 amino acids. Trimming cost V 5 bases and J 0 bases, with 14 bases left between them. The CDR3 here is CSAHGGSSSYEQYF. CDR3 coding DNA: TGCAGTGCTCATGGGGGGTCCAGCTCCTACGAGCAGTACTTC.

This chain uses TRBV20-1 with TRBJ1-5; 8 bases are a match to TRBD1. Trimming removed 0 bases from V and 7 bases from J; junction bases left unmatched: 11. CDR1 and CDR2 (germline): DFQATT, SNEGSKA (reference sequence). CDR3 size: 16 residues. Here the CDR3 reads CSARDPGTGPQQPQHF. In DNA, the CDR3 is TGCAGTGCTAGAGATCCCGGGACAGGACCCCAACAGCCCCAGCATTTT.